The TCR beta chain under discussion was sequenced for a study of blood T cell repertoires in COVID-19. Across the whole study: COVID-19 samples from acute and convalescent phases originated in the United States, Italy and Spain. T cells, B-cell-depleted T cells, or PBMCs provided the cDNA or gDNA that served as material.

In the original analysis: Counts of nucleated cells, estimated from reference gene primer amplification, were obtained. The protocol was immunoSEQ multiplex PCR, while the TCRdb copy is restricted to in-frame clones and leaves out a portion. The V and J calls and clone size were taken over from that table, and D and trimming were inferred from the DNA. This table holds around 250,000 clones, 80% to 90% found once. The V gene lost 6 bases and the J gene lost 8 bases, with 20 bases spanning the gap. Germline V gives CDR1 SGHDT, CDR2 YYEEEE. The CDR3 contains 14 residues. The receptor's source is a woman younger than 45 with active or convalescent COVID-19. The sequenced sample was peripheral blood. The chain joins TRBV5-6 to TRBJ1-2; no clear D. CDR3 amino acids: CASTFRGLERGYTF. The CDR3 DNA follows: TGTGCCAGCACCTTCCGAGGGTTGGAACGAGGCTACACCTTC.